The 18 T cell receptor beta chains below were found in one sample sequenced in a study of neurological immune-mediated disorders. TCRdb itself ran the 5' RACE reads through MiXCR, one entry per CDR3 protein. Of 70,000 to 90,000 distinct CDR3 sequences in the sample, around 4.6% were seen once. The sample taken for sequencing was PBMCs. The origin of the receptors is a woman aged 25 to 39 with multiple sclerosis.

Ten or more counts support this clonotype. The chain combines TRBV5-1 with TRBJ2-3; TRBD2 aligns across 12 bases. CDR1 SGHRS and CDR2 YFSETQ come from the germline V gene. There are 15 residues in the CDR3. With V trimmed by 2 bases and J by 4 bases, 2 bases remained unmatched. CDR3 region: CASSFGTSGSDTQYF. The CDR3 nucleotides are TGCGCCAGCAGCTTCGGGACTAGCGGGTCAGATACGCAGTATTTT.

This clonotype was observed a handful of times. This chain uses TRBV5-1 with TRBJ2-1, with D possibly TRBD1 on 6 matching bases. The V and J ends lost 4 bases and 9 bases respectively, with 14 bases between them. CDR1 and CDR2 from the germline V gene are SGHRS and YFSETQ. The CDR3 is made up of 13 amino acids. In nucleotides, the CDR3 is TGCGCCAGCAGCGAAACAACAGGGACTGAGCAGTTCTTC. Its translation is CASSETTGTEQFF.

The sample holds a few counts of this clonotype. The rearrangement links TRBV20-1 to TRBJ2-3; D unresolved. The germline CDR1 and CDR2 sequences are DFQATT and SNEGSKA (reference sequence). Trimming removed 7 bases at V and 3 bases at J, with 17 bases between. The CDR3 loop spans 14 amino acids. The CDR3: CSGVKTGPTDTQYF. As DNA, the CDR3 is TGCAGTGGAGTGAAGACTGGACCGACAGATACGCAGTATTTT.

This clonotype was detected many times. This sequence joins TRBV20-1 and TRBJ2-7; perhaps D is TRBD1 or TRBD2 (5 bases each). Trimming stripped 4 bases from V and 1 base from J, with 14 bases between. In germline, CDR1 is DFQATT, CDR2 SNEGSKA (reference sequence). This CDR3 has 14 amino acids. The CDR3, as DNA: TGCAGTGCTATCCGGGGCGTAGGGTCCTACGAGCAGTACTTC. It is translated as CSAIRGVGSYEQYF.

This clonotype was found many times. CDR3 bases: TGCGCCAGCAGCCCCCGGGGCCTCCTCGGAAACACCATATATTTT. Translation gives CASSPRGLLGNTIYF. The V gene is TRBV5-1, the J gene TRBJ1-3; the D gene is possibly TRBD1 (5 bases). Germline V gene data show CDR1 as SGHRS and CDR2 as YFSETQ. V was trimmed by 4 bases and J by 4 bases, leaving 15 bases between them. CDR3 length: 15 residues.

At least ten counts were recorded for this clonotype. The gene calls are TRBV12-3 or TRBV12-4 and TRBJ2-1; D is undetermined. The germline V and J ends were trimmed by 2 bases and 7 bases, with 9 bases remaining between them. CDR3 length: 13 amino acids. CDR3 DNA: TGTGCCAGCAGTTTAATGAAGGGAAATGAGCAGTTCTTC. It encodes CASSLMKGNEQFF.

V gene TRBV12-3 or TRBV12-4 combines with J gene TRBJ1-1, with 11 bases lining up with TRBD1. With 6 bases clipped from V and 0 bases from J, the junction kept 9 bases outside the gene matches. CDR3 length: 17 residues. The CDR3 sequence is CASRVRTGGGLNTEAFF. CDR3 DNA sequence: TGTGCCAGCAGGGTCAGGACAGGGGGCGGCTTGAACACTGAAGCTTTCTTT.

This rearrangement joins TRBV18 to TRBJ1-5; a weak D match, TRBD1 (5 bases). The germline V and J ends were trimmed by 3 bases and 2 bases, with 14 bases remaining between them. CDR3 size: 16 residues. Looked up from germline, CDR1 is KGHSH and CDR2 is LQKENI. In nucleotides, the CDR3 is TGTGCCAGCTCACCCCGGGACCTCCGGGGCAATCAGCCCCAGCATTTT. It codes for CASSPRDLRGNQPQHF.

This clonotype appeared many times. A much more abundant neighbour one base away suggests this may be a read error. The genes are TRBV20-1 and TRBJ2-7; D may be TRBD2 (6 bases). CDR1 and CDR2 (germline): DFQATT, SNEGSKA (reference sequence). V lost 5 bases, J lost 7 bases, and 18 bases lay in between. The CDR3 runs 13 residues. CDR3 nucleotide sequence: TGCAGTGCTTCGACTAGGCCAATCGAAGAGCAGTACTTC. Protein sequence: CSASTRPIEEQYF.

Ten or more counts support this clonotype. This chain links TRBV4-1 with TRBJ2-2; TRBD2 agrees at 14 bases. Germline loops: CDR1 MGHRA, CDR2 YSYEKL. Losses at the gene ends were 1 base for V and 2 bases for J; bases not matched to a gene: 3. The CDR3 extends over 18 amino acids. CDR3 residues: CASSQGLAGGPNTGELFF. CDR3 DNA: TGCGCCAGCAGCCAAGGACTAGCGGGAGGGCCAAACACCGGGGAGCTGTTTTTT.

At least ten counts were recorded for this clonotype. CDR3 DNA sequence: TGCGCCAGCAGCTGGGGACCTACCACTCTTATGAACACTGAAGCTTTCTTT. Amino acid sequence: CASSWGPTTLMNTEAFF. The V gene is TRBV5-1, the J gene TRBJ1-1, with D possibly TRBD1 on 5 matching bases. Germline V gene data show CDR1 as SGHRS and CDR2 as YFSETQ. The CDR3 length is 17 residues. Trimming removed 3 bases at V and 0 bases at J, with 18 bases between.

This clonotype was observed a few times. Possible read error: a much larger clone is one base away. The rearrangement links TRBV18 to TRBJ2-3; D uncertain. V lost 3 bases, J lost 2 bases, and 12 bases lay in between. Germline lookup yields CDR1 KGHSH and CDR2 LQKENI. The length of the CDR3 is 15 residues. The DNA for the CDR3 is TGTGCCAGCTCACCCTACAACGGGCACACAGATACGCAGTATTTT. Residues: CASSPYNGHTDTQYF.

The chain carries TRBV7-9 and TRBJ2-4; tentatively, D is TRBD2 (6 bases). Germline V gives CDR1 SEHNR, CDR2 FQNEAQ (reference sequence). The CDR3 extends over 15 amino acids. Trimming left V 5 bases short and J 6 bases short, with 17 bases between. DNA for the CDR3: TGTGCCAGCAGCCCGGGGGAGGAGGCTACAAACATTCAGTACTTC. Amino acids: CASSPGEEATNIQYF.

There are many counts of this clonotype. The V and J genes are TRBV6-5 and TRBJ2-3, with 9 nucleotides matching TRBD2. J was trimmed by 3 bases and V by 5 bases; bases with no gene match: 3. CDR3 length equals 14 residues. CDR1 and CDR2 (germline): MNHEY, SVGAGI. CDR3 coding DNA: TGTGCCAGCAGTAGCGGGGGGTCGACAGATACGCAGTATTTT. Its translation: CASSSGGSTDTQYF.

This clonotype was observed many times. The V call is TRBV5-1, the J call TRBJ2-7; D gene unclear. The V gene lost 0 bases and the J gene lost 3 bases, with 7 bases spanning the gap. In germline, CDR1 is SGHRS, CDR2 YFSETQ. The CDR3 length is 13 residues. CDR3 residues: CASSLGTGYEQYF. The CDR3, as DNA: TGCGCCAGCAGCTTGGGCACCGGCTACGAGCAGTACTTC.

The sample holds many counts of this clonotype. The CDR3: CASNPGQSYEQYF. In nucleotides, the CDR3 is TGCGCCAGCAATCCGGGACAGTCCTACGAGCAGTACTTC. The gene calls are TRBV5-1 and TRBJ2-7; 7 bases fit TRBD1. CDR3 size: 13 residues. Germline V CDR1 and CDR2: SGHRS, YFSETQ. After removal of 6 bases from V and 1 base from J, the junction contained 4 bases not matched to a gene.

This chain connects TRBV5-5 to TRBJ2-5; 7 bases match TRBD2. Germline-derived CDR1 and CDR2 are SGHKS and YYEKEE (reference sequence). Trimming at V came to 0 bases and at J to 1 base, leaving 6 bases not matched to a gene. The CDR3 extends over 16 amino acids. The chain's CDR3 is CASSLEGWGGQETQYF. DNA for the CDR3: TGTGCCAGCAGCTTGGAAGGGTGGGGGGGCCAAGAGACCCAGTACTTC.

In its sample, this clonotype was seen many times. The chain has TRBV29-1 and TRBJ1-2; TRBD1 agrees at 7 bases. This CDR3 is 12 amino acids long. With 1 base clipped from V and 9 bases from J, the junction kept 5 bases outside the gene matches. Per germline, CDR1 SQVTM and CDR2 ANQGSEA. CDR3 sequence reads: CSVEGDSPRYTF. The DNA of the CDR3 is TGCAGCGTTGAAGGGGACAGTCCTCGCTACACCTTC.